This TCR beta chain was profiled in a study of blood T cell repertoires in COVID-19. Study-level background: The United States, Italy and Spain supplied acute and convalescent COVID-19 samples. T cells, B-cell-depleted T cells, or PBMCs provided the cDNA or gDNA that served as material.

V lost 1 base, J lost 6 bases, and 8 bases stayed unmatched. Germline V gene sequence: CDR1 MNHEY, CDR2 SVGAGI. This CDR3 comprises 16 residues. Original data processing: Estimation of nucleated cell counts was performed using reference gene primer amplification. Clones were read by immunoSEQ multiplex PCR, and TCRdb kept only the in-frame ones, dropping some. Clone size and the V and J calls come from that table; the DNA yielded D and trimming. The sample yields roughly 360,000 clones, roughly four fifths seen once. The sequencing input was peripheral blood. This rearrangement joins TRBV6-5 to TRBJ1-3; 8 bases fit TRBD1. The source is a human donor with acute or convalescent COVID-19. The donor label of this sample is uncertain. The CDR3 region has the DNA TGTGCCAGCAGTTACTTGGGGACAGGAAGGAAAAACACCATATATTTT. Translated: CASSYLGTGRKNTIYF.